Listed below are T cell receptor beta chains from one sample, sequenced in a study of blood T cell repertoires in COVID-19. Produced via immunoSEQ multiplex PCR; TCRdb's table is partial and in-frame only. The table has 250,000 to 300,000 clones, 86% seen once. The source material was peripheral blood. These receptor sequences come from a man aged 25-40 years with active or convalescent COVID-19. Both conserved end residues are part of each CDR3. Each record gives: V gene, J gene, D gene, clone size, CDR3 DNA, CDR3 protein. A D gene is named only where the DNA matches it firmly. Some rows have no size entry. The others give once, few or many, or a class for an expanded clone.

V: TRBV27
J: TRBJ1-2
D: TRBD1
size: .
DNA: TGTGCCAGCAGCGACAGGGTTAGCGGCTACACCTTC
CDR3: CASSDRVSGYTF

V: TRBV11-3
J: TRBJ2-7
D: .
size: .
DNA: TGTGCCAGCAGCTTGAGGGAAGTGTCACGGCACTACGAGCAGTACTTC
CDR3: CASSLREVSRHYEQYF

V: TRBV27
J: TRBJ2-7
D: .
size: few
DNA: TGTGCCAGCAGTTTAGGTCTGCGGGCGACCGAGCAGTACTTC
CDR3: CASSLGLRATEQYF

V: TRBV29-1
J: TRBJ2-3
D: TRBD2
size: .
DNA: TGCAGCGTTGAAGGGACTAGCGGGGGGGCTGGAATCTACACAGATACGCAGTATTTT
CDR3: CSVEGTSGGAGIYTDTQYF

V: TRBV5-1
J: TRBJ2-3
D: TRBD1
size: .
DNA: TGCGCCAGCAGACCCGGGACAGGGATACTCACAGATACGCAGTATTTT
CDR3: CASRPGTGILTDTQYF

V: TRBV4-2
J: TRBJ2-7
D: .
size: .
DNA: TGTGCCAGCCACAAGGTGGGCGGGGAGCAGTACTTC
CDR3: CASHKVGGEQYF

V: TRBV10-2
J: TRBJ2-2
D: TRBD1
size: .
DNA: TGCGCCAGCAGTGATGAGACAGGGTTTTCTTCGGCCGGGGAGCTGTTTTTT
CDR3: CASSDETGFSSAGELFF

V: TRBV6-5
J: TRBJ1-1
D: .
size: .
DNA: TGTGCCAGCACCGAACGCGGGGGCCGTGACACTGAAGCTTTCTTT
CDR3: CASTERGGRDTEAFF

V: TRBV7-2
J: TRBJ2-7
D: .
size: .
DNA: TGTGCCAGCAGCTTAGAATGGGCGTCTTACGAGCAGTACTTC
CDR3: CASSLEWASYEQYF

V: TRBV7-9
J: TRBJ2-1
D: TRBD2
size: .
DNA: TGTGCCAGCAGTCCCCCGGGTAGCGGGGGAAATGAGCAGTTCTTC
CDR3: CASSPPGSGGNEQFF

V: TRBV27
J: TRBJ2-7
D: .
size: .
DNA: TGTGCCAGCAGTTTAGGAAGGTCTAGCCTCCACGAGCAGTACTTC
CDR3: CASSLGRSSLHEQYF

V: TRBV18
J: TRBJ2-1
D: TRBD2
size: .
DNA: TGTGCCAGCTCACCCGGACTAGCGGGGGGTTACAGCGATGAGCAGTTCTTC
CDR3: CASSPGLAGGYSDEQFF